The present entry profiles one T cell receptor (beta chain) with its context. The target antigen is unknown. The study ran its PCR with 60 Vbeta and 13 Jbeta primers. Generated by immunoSEQ multiplex PCR, the TCRdb table keeps only in-frame clones and is missing some. The sample has roughly 200,000 clones. V dropped 4 bases and J dropped 5; count of bases not matched to a gene: 11. This CDR3 has 16 residues. CDR1 and CDR2 from the germline V gene are KGHSH and LQKENI. The data stem from a study of cytomegalovirus exposure and HLA in healthy donors. Findings and caveats of the study: HLA alleles were associated with 16,951 TCR beta sequences in a later analysis at 0.05 false discovery rate.

The sequenced sample consisted of PBMCs. The chain carries TRBV18 and TRBJ2-7; 10 nucleotides match TRBD1. The source is a man aged 25-45 years in good health and CMV-seronegative. The DNA of the CDR3 is TGTGCCAGCTCACGAAGGGCGGGACAGGGGTACCACGAGCAGTACTTC. Its translation is CASSRRAGQGYHEQYF.